The T cell receptor beta chain described here comes from a study of OX40 agonist ivuxolimab in advanced cancers. Study information: It was permissible to have had prior anti-PD-1, anti-PD-L1 or anti-CTLA-4 therapy, and approximately 40% had some.

Study-wide findings and caveats: At 0.1 to 3.0 mg/kg and by week 6, CD4+ and CD8+ T cells in the blood had expanded clonally.

Profiling relied on immunoSEQ multiplex PCR, and the TCRdb table lists in-frame clones only, not all of them. The table includes roughly 76,000 clones, 70% to 90% detected once. This clone is a singleton in its sample. The antigen remains unidentified. Exclusion of a patient followed from autoimmune disease history or systemic immunosuppression. This clonotype was sampled from an adult with an advanced solid tumor such as melanoma, head and neck, liver or kidney cancer. Specimen: CD4+ or CD8+ T cells sorted from blood, collected in a trial of the OX40 agonist ivuxolimab.

CDR3 residues: CASSLPTPDTGELFF. The CDR3 DNA is TGCGCCAGCAGCTTACCTACTCCAGATACCGGGGAGCTGTTTTTT. The J gene is TRBJ2-2, the V gene TRBV5-1; no clear D gene. Trimming removed 2 bases at V and 5 bases at J, with 13 bases between. In germline, CDR1 is SGHRS, CDR2 YFSETQ. The CDR3 has 15 amino acids.